Described below is a single T cell receptor (beta chain) sequence and its context. Its antigen is not identified. Treatment here: approximately nine-day PBMC culture with coronavirus spike peptide pools or control peptides (ViraFEST assay). Researchers collected the unexposed donor's CD4+ T cells before the COVID-19 pandemic (2011-2018). Where cell yield allowed, unexposed-donor CD4+ T cells were probed with SARS-CoV-2 S/N and four cold-coronavirus spikes. Scientists ran DNA taken from cultured CD4+ T cells through the Oncomine TCR Beta short-read assay for sequencing. From cultured CD4+ T cells, genomic DNA was extracted. Using its own MiXCR run on the PCR reads, TCRdb lists one record per CDR3 protein. In the table there are some 7,400 distinct CDR3 sequences, approximately 37% of which are singletons. These data originate in a study of vaccination and CD4 T cells after COVID-19. Study in general: Median draw time for post-COVID samples was over 100 days post-diagnosis (range 35 to 161). Study findings and constraints: Spike mono-reactivity was shown by 304 of 307 vaccine-specific clones in convalescent patients.

Germline-derived CDR1 and CDR2 are DFQATT and SNEGSKA (reference sequence). The CDR3 is 16 residues long. The V and J ends lost 6 bases and 0 bases, in that order; junction bases with no gene match: 9. The sequence was obtained from a human donor in good health. The sequenced material came from CD4+ T cells from blood, cultured in vitro. J is TRBJ2-1 and V is TRBV20-1; 9 nucleotides match TRBD1. CDR3 residues: CSAPRDRASSYNEQFF. The DNA of the CDR3 is TGCAGTGCCCCCAGGGACAGGGCGAGCTCCTACAATGAGCAGTTCTTC.